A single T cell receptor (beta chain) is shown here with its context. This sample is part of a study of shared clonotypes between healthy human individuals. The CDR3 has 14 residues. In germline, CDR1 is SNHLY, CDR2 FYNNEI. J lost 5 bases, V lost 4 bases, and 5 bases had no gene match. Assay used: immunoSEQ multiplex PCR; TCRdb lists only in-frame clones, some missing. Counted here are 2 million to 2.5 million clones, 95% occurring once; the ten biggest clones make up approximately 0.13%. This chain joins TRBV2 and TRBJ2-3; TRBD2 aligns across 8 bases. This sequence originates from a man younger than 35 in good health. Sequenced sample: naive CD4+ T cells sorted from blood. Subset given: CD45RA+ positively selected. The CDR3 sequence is CASSGSREVDTQYF. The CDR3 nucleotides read TGTGCCAGCAGTGGCTCGCGGGAGGTAGATACGCAGTATTTT.